This T cell receptor beta chain appears in the sequencing data of a study of blood T cell repertoires in COVID-19. Study-level information: PBMCs, B-cell-depleted T cells, or T cells were the source of the cDNA or gDNA that made up the material.

Data came from immunoSEQ multiplex PCR; TCRdb stores just in-frame clones and leaves some out. The data show about 400,000 clones, with about nine tenths seen just once and 1.5% to 2% held by the top ten. The CDR3 extends over 14 amino acids. Germline assignment: CDR1 WNHNN and CDR2 SYGVQD (reference sequence). Trimming at V came to 6 bases and at J to 6 bases, leaving 7 bases not matched to a gene. Participants were aged 18 to 89 years from roughly 25 US areas. Participant-reported clinical history was the basis for cohort assignment. The sequencing sample was made of PBMCs or T cells enriched from blood (not recorded which). V gene TRBV10-1 combines with J gene TRBJ1-1; 10 nucleotides match TRBD1. This TCR was sampled from a woman in her 30s who had recovered from COVID-19. CDR3 sequence reads: CASRGQGQTAEAFF. The CDR3 DNA is TGCGCCAGCAGGGGACAGGGGCAAACTGCTGAAGCTTTCTTT.